The clone carrying this TCR beta chain is a singleton in its sample. Libraries were prepared by immunoSEQ multiplex PCR; TCRdb keeps only in-frame clonotypes and omits some of them. The sample shows 340,000 or so clones, 83% of them seen only once. The sample comes from a study of blood T cell repertoires in COVID-19. The sequence was collected from a man aged 30 to 39 with active or convalescent COVID-19. The source material was peripheral blood.

The CDR3 region has the DNA TGTGCCAGCAGCCTTACAGGGAAAGAAGAGCAGTACTTC. This codes for CASSLTGKEEQYF. The chain employs TRBV4-2 and TRBJ2-7, with D perhaps matching TRBD1 (6 bases). From germline, CDR1 is LGHNA and CDR2 YNFKEQ. V was cut by 4 bases and J by 7 bases, with 14 bases left in between. The CDR3 consists of 13 residues.